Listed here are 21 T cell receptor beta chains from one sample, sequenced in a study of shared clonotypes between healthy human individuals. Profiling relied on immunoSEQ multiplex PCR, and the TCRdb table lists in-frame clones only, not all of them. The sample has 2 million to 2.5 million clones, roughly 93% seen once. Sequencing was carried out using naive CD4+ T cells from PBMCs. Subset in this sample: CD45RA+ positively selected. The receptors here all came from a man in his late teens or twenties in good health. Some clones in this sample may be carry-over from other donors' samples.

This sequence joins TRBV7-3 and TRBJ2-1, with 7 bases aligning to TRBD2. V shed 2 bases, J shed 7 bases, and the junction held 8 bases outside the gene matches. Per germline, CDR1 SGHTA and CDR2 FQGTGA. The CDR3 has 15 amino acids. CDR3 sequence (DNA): TGTGCCAGCAGCTTACCGGGACTAAGAGGGAATGAGCAGTTCTTC. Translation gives CASSLPGLRGNEQFF. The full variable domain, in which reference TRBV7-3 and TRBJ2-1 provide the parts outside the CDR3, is GAGVSQTPSNKVTEKGKYVELRCDPISGHTALYWYRQSLGQGPEFLIYFQGTGAADDSGLPNDRFFAVRPEGSVSTLKIQRTERGDSAVYLCASSLPGLRGNEQFFGPGTRLTVL.

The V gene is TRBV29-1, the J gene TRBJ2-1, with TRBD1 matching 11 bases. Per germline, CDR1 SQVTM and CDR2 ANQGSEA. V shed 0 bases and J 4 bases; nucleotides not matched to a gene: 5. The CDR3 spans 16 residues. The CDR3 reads CSVEEGTGGTYNEQFF. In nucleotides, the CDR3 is TGCAGCGTTGAAGAGGGGACAGGGGGGACTTACAATGAGCAGTTCTTC.

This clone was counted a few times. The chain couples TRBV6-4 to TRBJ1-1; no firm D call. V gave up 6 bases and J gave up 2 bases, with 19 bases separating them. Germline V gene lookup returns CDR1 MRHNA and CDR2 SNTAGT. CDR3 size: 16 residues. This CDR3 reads CASRINPGLINTEAFF. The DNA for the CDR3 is TGTGCCAGCAGGATTAATCCTGGACTGATAAACACTGAAGCTTTCTTT.

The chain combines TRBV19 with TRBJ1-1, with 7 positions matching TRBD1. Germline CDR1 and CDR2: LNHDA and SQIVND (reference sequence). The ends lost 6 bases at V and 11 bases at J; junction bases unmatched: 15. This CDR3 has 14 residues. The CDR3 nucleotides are TGTGCCAGTAGCCAGACCACAGGGGCCCTAGAGGCTTTCTTT. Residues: CASSQTTGALEAFF.

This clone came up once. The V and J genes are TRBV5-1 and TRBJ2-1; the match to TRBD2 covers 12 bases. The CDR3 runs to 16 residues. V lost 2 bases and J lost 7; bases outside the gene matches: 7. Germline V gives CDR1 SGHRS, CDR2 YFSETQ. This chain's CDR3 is CASSFTTSGGLNEQFF. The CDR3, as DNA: TGCGCCAGCAGCTTCACGACTAGCGGGGGCCTAAATGAGCAGTTCTTC. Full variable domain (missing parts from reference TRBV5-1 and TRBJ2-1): KAGVTQTPRYLIKTRGQQVTLSCSPISGHRSVSWYQQTPGQGLQFLFEYFSETQRNKGNFPGRFSGRQFSNSRSEMNVSTLELGDSALYLCASSFTTSGGLNEQFFGPGTRLTVL.

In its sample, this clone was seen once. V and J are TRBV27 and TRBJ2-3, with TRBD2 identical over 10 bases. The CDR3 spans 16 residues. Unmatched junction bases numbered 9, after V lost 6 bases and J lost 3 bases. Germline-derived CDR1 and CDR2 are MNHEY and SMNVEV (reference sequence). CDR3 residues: CASRRLAGAGTDTQYF. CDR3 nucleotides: TGTGCCAGCAGGAGGCTAGCGGGAGCGGGGACAGATACGCAGTATTTT.

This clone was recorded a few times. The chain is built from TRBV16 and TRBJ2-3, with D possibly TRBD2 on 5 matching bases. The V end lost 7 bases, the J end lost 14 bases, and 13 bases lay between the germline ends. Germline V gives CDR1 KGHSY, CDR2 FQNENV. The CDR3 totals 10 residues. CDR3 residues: CASKVPGLYF. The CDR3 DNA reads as TGTGCCAGCAAAGTCCCGGGGTTGTATTTT.

In nucleotides, the CDR3 is TGTGCCAGCAGTTTATACAAGACAGATTACGAGCAGTACTTC. It specifies CASSLYKTDYEQYF. V and J are TRBV27 and TRBJ2-7; the D gene is possibly TRBD1 (5 bases). This CDR3 is 14 amino acids long. Trimming stripped 1 base from V and 4 bases from J, with 11 bases between. CDR1 is MNHEY and CDR2 is SMNVEV in the germline V gene (reference sequence).

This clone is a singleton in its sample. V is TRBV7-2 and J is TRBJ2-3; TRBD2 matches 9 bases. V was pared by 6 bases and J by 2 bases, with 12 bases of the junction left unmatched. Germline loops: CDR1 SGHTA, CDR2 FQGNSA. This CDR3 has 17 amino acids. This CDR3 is CASRPLGGTSPTDTQYF. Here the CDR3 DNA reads TGTGCCAGCAGGCCCCTCGGGGGGACTAGCCCCACAGATACGCAGTATTTT.

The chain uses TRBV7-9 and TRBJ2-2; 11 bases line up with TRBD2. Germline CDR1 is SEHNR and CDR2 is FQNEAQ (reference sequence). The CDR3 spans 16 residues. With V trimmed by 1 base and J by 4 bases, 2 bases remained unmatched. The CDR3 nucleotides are TGTGCCAGCAGCTTAGGGACTAGCGGGTCCACCGGGGAGCTGTTTTTT. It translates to CASSLGTSGSTGELFF.

This chain's CDR3 is CASSPGGQGPLGTEAFF. The CDR3 bases are TGTGCCAGCAGCCCGGGGGGACAGGGCCCATTGGGGACTGAAGCTTTCTTT. V and J are TRBV5-4 and TRBJ1-1, with TRBD1 matching 9 bases. This CDR3 contains 17 residues. The V gene's germline CDR1 is SGHNT and CDR2 YYREEE (reference sequence). The J segment lost 5 bases and the V segment lost 4 bases, leaving 15 bases of the junction unmatched.

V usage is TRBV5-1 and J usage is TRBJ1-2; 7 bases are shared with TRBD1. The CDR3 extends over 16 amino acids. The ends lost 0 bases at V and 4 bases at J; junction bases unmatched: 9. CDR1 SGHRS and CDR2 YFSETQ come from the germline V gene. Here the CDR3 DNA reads TGCGCCAGCAGCTTGGCCGCGGGAACAGGGGCCTATGGCTACACCTTC. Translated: CASSLAAGTGAYGYTF.

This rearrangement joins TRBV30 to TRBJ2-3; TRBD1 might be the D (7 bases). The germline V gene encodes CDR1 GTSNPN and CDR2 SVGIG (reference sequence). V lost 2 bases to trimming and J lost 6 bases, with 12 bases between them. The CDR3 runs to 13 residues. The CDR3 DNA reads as TGTGCCTGGAGTATAGCAGGGGGGGATACGCAGTATTTT. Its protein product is CAWSIAGGDTQYF. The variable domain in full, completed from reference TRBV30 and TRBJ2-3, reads SQTIHQWPATLVQPVGSPLSLECTVEGTSNPNLYWYRQAAGRGLQLLFYSVGIGQISSEVPQNLSASRPQDRQFILSSKKLLLSDSGFYLCAWSIAGGDTQYFGPGTRLTVL.

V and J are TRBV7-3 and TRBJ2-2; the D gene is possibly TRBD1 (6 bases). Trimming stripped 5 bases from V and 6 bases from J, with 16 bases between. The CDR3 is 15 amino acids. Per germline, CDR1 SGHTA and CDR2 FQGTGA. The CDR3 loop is CASSRVQQGSGELFF. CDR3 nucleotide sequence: TGTGCCAGCAGCCGTGTACAACAGGGCTCCGGGGAGCTGTTTTTT.

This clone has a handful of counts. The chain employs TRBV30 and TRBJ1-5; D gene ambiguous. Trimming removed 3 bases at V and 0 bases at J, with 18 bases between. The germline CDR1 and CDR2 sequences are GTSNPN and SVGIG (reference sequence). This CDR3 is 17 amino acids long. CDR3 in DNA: TGTGCCTGGAGCTCCTCCAGGACGCCGTATAGCAATCAGCCCCAGCATTTT. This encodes CAWSSSRTPYSNQPQHF.

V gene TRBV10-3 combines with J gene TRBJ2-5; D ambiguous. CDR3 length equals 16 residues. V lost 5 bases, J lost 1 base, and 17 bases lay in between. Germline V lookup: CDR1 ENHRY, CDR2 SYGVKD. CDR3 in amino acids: CAISPRYQDLQETQYF. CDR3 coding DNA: TGTGCCATCAGTCCGAGGTACCAGGATCTCCAAGAGACCCAGTACTTC.

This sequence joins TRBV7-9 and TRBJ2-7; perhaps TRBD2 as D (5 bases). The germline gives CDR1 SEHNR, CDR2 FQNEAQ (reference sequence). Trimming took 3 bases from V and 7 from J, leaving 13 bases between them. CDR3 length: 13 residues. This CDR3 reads CASSFGSGKEQYF. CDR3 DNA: TGTGCCAGCAGCTTTGGGTCCGGGAAAGAGCAGTACTTC.

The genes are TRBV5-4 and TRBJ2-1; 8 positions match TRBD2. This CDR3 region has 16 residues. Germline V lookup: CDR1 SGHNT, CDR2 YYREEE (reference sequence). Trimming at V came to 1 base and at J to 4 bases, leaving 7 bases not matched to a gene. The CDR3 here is CASSLSAASGYNEQFF. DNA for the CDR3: TGTGCCAGCAGCTTGTCGGCCGCTAGCGGGTACAATGAGCAGTTCTTC.

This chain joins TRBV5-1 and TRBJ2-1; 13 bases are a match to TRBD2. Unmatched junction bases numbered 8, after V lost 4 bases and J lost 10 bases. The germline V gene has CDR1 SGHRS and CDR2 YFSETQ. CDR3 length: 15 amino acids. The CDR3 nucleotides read TGCGCCAGCAGCCAGCGGACTAGCGGGAGAGAAGAGCAGTTCTTC. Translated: CASSQRTSGREEQFF.

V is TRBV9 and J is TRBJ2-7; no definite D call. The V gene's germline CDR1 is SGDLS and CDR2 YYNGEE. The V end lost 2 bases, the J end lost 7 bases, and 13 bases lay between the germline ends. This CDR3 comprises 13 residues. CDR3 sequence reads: CASSVSPLGEQYF. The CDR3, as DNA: TGTGCCAGCAGCGTCTCCCCCTTAGGTGAGCAGTACTTC.

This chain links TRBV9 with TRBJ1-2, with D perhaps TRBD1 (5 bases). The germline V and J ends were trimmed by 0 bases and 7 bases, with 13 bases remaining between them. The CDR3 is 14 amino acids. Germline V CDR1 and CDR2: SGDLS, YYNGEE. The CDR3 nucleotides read TGTGCCAGCAGCGTAGCAGGGTACTTAGGTGGCTACACCTTC. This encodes CASSVAGYLGGYTF.